A selection of T cell receptor beta chains follows, all from one sample in a study of CD8 T cells in Susac syndrome. TCRdb used MiXCR to reprocess the immunoSEQ multiplex PCR reads, holding one entry per CDR3 protein. The sample carries roughly 200,000 distinct CDR3 sequences, around 95% recorded once. The specimen was CD4+ T cells from PBMCs. The source is a human donor in good health. Each CDR3 is given with its conserved first and last residue. A D gene is named only where the DNA matches it firmly. Not all rows give a size; the values are once, few, many and, for expanded clones, a class.

d_call cdr3_length j_call v_call clone_size cdr3_nt cdr3_aa
NA 14 TRBJ2-1 TRBV3-1 NA TGTGCCAGCAGCCAAGGGGGAATCGTCGATGAGCAGTTCTTC CASSQGGIVDEQFF
NA 15 TRBJ2-1 TRBV6-2/TRBV6-3 NA TGTGCCAGCAGTTACACGAGCGATTCCTACAATGAGCAGTTCTTC CASSYTSDSYNEQFF
NA 18 TRBJ2-1 TRBV12-3/TRBV12-4 once TGTGCCAGCGGCTCAACGGGACTCGCCATCTCCTCCTACAATGAGCAGTTCTTC CASGSTGLAISSYNEQFF
NA 12 TRBJ2-7 TRBV20-1 NA TGCAGTGCTAGGGAGGGGGCCGGTGAGCAGTACTTC CSAREGAGEQYF
TRBD1 13 TRBJ2-1 TRBV12-3/TRBV12-4 NA TGTGCCAGCAGTTATCAGGGGGAAGCTGAGCAGTTCTTC CASSYQGEAEQFF
NA 15 TRBJ2-1 TRBV19 NA TGTGCCAGTAGAAAACCTCAAACGAACTACAATGAGCAGTTCTTC CASRKPQTNYNEQFF
NA 18 TRBJ2-1 TRBV7-8 NA TGTGTTTCACACAGCGGGTCTCGGGCCCTCAGCTCCTACAATGAGCAGTTCTTC CVSHSGSRALSSYNEQFF
NA 10 TRBJ2-7 TRBV25-1 few TGTGCCAGCGGGGGCTACGAGCAGTACTTC CASGGYEQYF
TRBD1 16 TRBJ2-1 TRBV28 NA TGTGCCAGCAGTTGGGTGGGGTTACAGGGGGCCAATGAGCAGTTCTTC CASSWVGLQGANEQFF
TRBD2 15 TRBJ2-5 TRBV20-1 once TGCAGTGCTAGTGAGACTAGCGGGGGGTGGGAGACCCAGTACTTC CSASETSGGWETQYF
TRBD1 15 TRBJ1-2 TRBV12-3/TRBV12-4 NA TGTGCCAGCTCAAAGGGACAGAATTCTAACTATGGCTACACCTTC CASSKGQNSNYGYTF
TRBD2 16 TRBJ2-1 TRBV4-1 NA TGCGCCAGCAGCCAACCCGGGACTAGCTCCTACAATGAGCAGTTCTTC CASSQPGTSSYNEQFF
NA 11 TRBJ2-3 TRBV6-5 NA TGTGCCAGCAGTTACTCCGATACGCAGTATTTT CASSYSDTQYF
NA 15 TRBJ1-5 TRBV27 once TGTGCCAGCAGTCCGCCAGGGGTAGTCCATCAGCCCCAGCATTTT CASSPPGVVHQPQHF
NA 14 TRBJ2-7 TRBV9 NA TGTGCCAGCAGCCCTTTGGAGCAGACCTACGAGCAGTACTTC CASSPLEQTYEQYF
TRBD1 16 TRBJ1-5 TRBV2 NA TGTGCCAGCAGTTTCGGGACAGGGGGCGGATATCAGCCCCAGCATTTT CASSFGTGGGYQPQHF
NA 13 TRBJ2-1 TRBV14 NA TGTGCCAGCAGCAAGAGTCGATACAATGAGCAGTTCTTC CASSKSRYNEQFF
TRBD1 14 TRBJ2-1 TRBV28 once TGTGCCAGCAGCCAGACAGGGGACTACAATGAGCAGTTCTTC CASSQTGDYNEQFF
TRBD2 16 TRBJ2-3 TRBV6-1 NA TGTGCCAGCAGCCGACAAGCGGGAGGGGCGACAGATACGCAGTATTTT CASSRQAGGATDTQYF
NA 12 TRBJ1-2 TRBV7-2 NA TGTGCCAGCAGCTGGCAGGGAAGTGGCTACACCTTC CASSWQGSGYTF
NA 14 TRBJ2-7 TRBV19 once TGTGCCAGTAGTATAGTCGGCCAAACTTACGAGCAGTACTTC CASSIVGQTYEQYF
TRBD2 15 TRBJ2-5 TRBV5-4 NA TGTGCCAGCAGCTCGCCCACTAGCGCCCAAGAGACCCAGTACTTC CASSSPTSAQETQYF
NA 15 TRBJ2-7 TRBV5-1 NA TGCGCCAGCAGCCTAACAGGGTCAACCTCCTACGAGCAGTACTTC CASSLTGSTSYEQYF
NA 14 TRBJ1-1 TRBV5-1 NA TGCGCCAGCAGCTTAATAGGAGGGAACACTGAAGCTTTCTTT CASSLIGGNTEAFF
NA 14 TRBJ2-4 TRBV7-6 NA TGTGCCAGCAGCGCCGGAAGGGTGGAGAACATTCAGTACTTC CASSAGRVENIQYF
NA 15 TRBJ1-5 TRBV27 NA TGTGCCAGCAGCCCTTGGGATCTACGGGGTCAGCCCCAGCATTTT CASSPWDLRGQPQHF
TRBD2 13 TRBJ2-5 TRBV7-3 NA TGTGCCAGCAGCGAAGGACTAGCGGAGACCCAGTACTTC CASSEGLAETQYF
NA 15 TRBJ2-5 TRBV5-1 NA TGCGCCAGCAGCTTGGAACAGGGCCCGGGGGAGACCCAGTACTTC CASSLEQGPGETQYF
NA 16 TRBJ1-5 TRBV7-9 once TGTGCCAGCAGCGCGGACGGGGGACAAAGCAATCAGCCCCAGCATTTT CASSADGGQSNQPQHF
NA 14 TRBJ2-7 TRBV18 NA TGTGCCAGCTCCCCTCAACGAGGAGGAAACGAGCAGTACTTC CASSPQRGGNEQYF
NA 13 TRBJ1-1 TRBV20-1 NA TGCAGTGCTAGAGAAGGACGAGGTACTGAAGCTTTCTTT CSAREGRGTEAFF
TRBD1 16 TRBJ1-2 TRBV24-1 NA TGTGCCACCAGTGACCGGGACAGTTCATCGAGGGATGGCTACACCTTC CATSDRDSSSRDGYTF
NA 11 TRBJ2-5 TRBV20-1 NA TGCAGTGCTCAAACGGGGGAGACCCAGTACTTC CSAQTGETQYF
NA 15 TRBJ2-1 TRBV29-1 NA TGCAGCGGGGATCTAGCTTCTCGGGAAAACAATGAGCAGTTCTTC CSGDLASRENNEQFF
NA 12 TRBJ2-1 TRBV3-1 NA TGTGCCAGCAGCCAAGTTCCGGGGGAGCAGTTCTTC CASSQVPGEQFF
NA 13 TRBJ1-6 TRBV4-3 NA TGCGCCAGCAGTCAAGGGGGACGTTCACCCCTCCACTTT CASSQGGRSPLHF
NA 13 TRBJ1-2 TRBV3-1 NA TGTGCCAGCAGCCAACCTCAGCGTAGAGGCTACACCTTC CASSQPQRRGYTF
NA 15 TRBJ2-3 TRBV20-1 NA TGCAGTGCCTCTATCGGGGACGGAGGCACAGATACGCAGTATTTT CSASIGDGGTDTQYF
NA 14 TRBJ1-2 TRBV30 NA TGTGCCTGGACCCCCCTGACGGGAGGCTATGGCTACACCTTC CAWTPLTGGYGYTF
TRBD1 15 TRBJ2-7 TRBV5-4 NA TGTGCCAGCAGGTTGAGAACAGGGGGCTCCTACGAGCAGTACTTC CASRLRTGGSYEQYF
NA 13 TRBJ1-5 TRBV2 NA TGTGCCAGCACGTTAATGACAGTTCAGCCCCAGCATTTT CASTLMTVQPQHF
NA 13 TRBJ2-3 TRBV29-1 NA TGCAGCCTCGTCGGGTCGGACACAGATACGCAGTATTTT CSLVGSDTDTQYF
NA 12 TRBJ1-5 TRBV6-2/TRBV6-3 NA TGTGCCAGCCTGGGGAACAATCAGCCCCAGCATTTT CASLGNNQPQHF
NA 15 TRBJ1-4 TRBV14 NA TGTGCCAGCAGCCAAGAGGCAGCAACTAATGAAAAACTGTTTTTT CASSQEAATNEKLFF
TRBD1 13 TRBJ1-1 TRBV9 NA TGTGCCAGCAGCGGAGGGACAGGGCGTGAAGCTTTCTTT CASSGGTGREAFF
NA 15 TRBJ2-5 TRBV29-1 NA TGCAGCGTTGTCGTTTCGGGCGCTCCTTGGGAGACCCAGTACTTC CSVVVSGAPWETQYF
TRBD2 14 TRBJ2-7 TRBV6-5 NA TGTGCCAGCAGGAGGACTAGCGGGACATACGAGCAGTACTTC CASRRTSGTYEQYF
NA 15 TRBJ2-5 TRBV9 NA TGTGCCAGCAGCGTCCAGCCTACCCCTCGGGAGACCCAGTACTTC CASSVQPTPRETQYF
TRBD1 15 TRBJ2-3 TRBV7-8 once TGTGCCAGCAGCTTTGACAGGGCGGGCACAGATACGCAGTATTTT CASSFDRAGTDTQYF
NA 13 TRBJ1-1 TRBV29-1 few TGCAGCGTTTCCCTGGGGGGGAACACTGAAGCTTTCTTT CSVSLGGNTEAFF
TRBD2 15 TRBJ2-1 TRBV29-1 NA TGCAGCGTTCCGGGACTAGCGTCCTCCTACAATGAGCAGTTCTTC CSVPGLASSYNEQFF